This TCR beta chain was recovered during a study of T cell changes during pregnancy in multiple sclerosis. Trimming left V 8 bases short and J 0 bases short, with 15 bases between. CDR3 length: 15 amino acids. CDR1 and CDR2 from the germline V gene are LNHDA and SQIVND (reference sequence). The table came from immunoSEQ multiplex PCR; TCRdb's copy has only in-frame clones and leaves some out. The sample includes about 22,000 clones, more than 80% seen only once; the top ten take 0.67%. This chain connects TRBV19 to TRBJ2-3; possibly TRBD2 for D (5 bases). This TCR was sampled from a female donor in good health, enrolled as a control in a pregnancy study. Sequences were derived from CD4+ T cells from peripheral blood mononuclear cells, sampled in the third trimester of pregnancy. The DNA for the CDR3 is TGTGCCAGTCACCTTAAACGGGGTAGCACAGATACGCAGTATTTT. Amino acids: CASHLKRGSTDTQYF. The whole variable domain, remainder taken from reference TRBV19 and TRBJ2-3, is DGGITQSPKYLFRKEGQNVTLSCEQNLNHDAMYWYRQDPGQGLRLIYYSQIVNDFQKGDIAEGYSVSREKKESFPLTVTSAQKNPTAFYLCASHLKRGSTDTQYFGPGTRLTVL.